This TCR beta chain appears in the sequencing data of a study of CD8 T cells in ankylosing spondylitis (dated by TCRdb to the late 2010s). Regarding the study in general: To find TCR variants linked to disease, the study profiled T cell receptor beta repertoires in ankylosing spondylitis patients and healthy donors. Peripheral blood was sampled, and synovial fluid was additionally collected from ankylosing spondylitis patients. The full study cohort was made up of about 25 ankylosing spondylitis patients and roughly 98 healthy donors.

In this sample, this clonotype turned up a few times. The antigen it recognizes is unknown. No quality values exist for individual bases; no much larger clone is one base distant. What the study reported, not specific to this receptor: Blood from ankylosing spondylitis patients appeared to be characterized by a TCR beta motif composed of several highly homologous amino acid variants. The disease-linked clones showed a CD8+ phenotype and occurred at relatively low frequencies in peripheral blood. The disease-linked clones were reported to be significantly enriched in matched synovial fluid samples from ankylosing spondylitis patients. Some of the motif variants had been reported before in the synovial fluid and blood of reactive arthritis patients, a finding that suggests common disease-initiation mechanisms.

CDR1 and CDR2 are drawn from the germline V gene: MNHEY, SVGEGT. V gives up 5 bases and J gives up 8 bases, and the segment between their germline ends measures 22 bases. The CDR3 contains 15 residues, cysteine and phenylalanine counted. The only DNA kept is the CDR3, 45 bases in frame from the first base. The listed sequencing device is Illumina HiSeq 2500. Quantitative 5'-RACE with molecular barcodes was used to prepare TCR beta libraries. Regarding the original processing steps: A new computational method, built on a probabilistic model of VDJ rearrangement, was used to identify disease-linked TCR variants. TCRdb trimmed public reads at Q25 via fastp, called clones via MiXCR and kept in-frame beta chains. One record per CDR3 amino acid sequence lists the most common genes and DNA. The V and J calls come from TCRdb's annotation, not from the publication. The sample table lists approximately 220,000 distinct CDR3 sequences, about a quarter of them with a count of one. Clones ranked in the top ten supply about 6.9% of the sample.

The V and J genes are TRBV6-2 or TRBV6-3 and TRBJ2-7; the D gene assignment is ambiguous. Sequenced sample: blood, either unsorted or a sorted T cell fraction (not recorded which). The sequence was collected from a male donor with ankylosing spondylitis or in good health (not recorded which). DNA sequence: TGTGCCAGCAGTCACGAAACTATAACTGGCAGAAAGCAGTACTTC. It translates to CASSHETITGRKQYF.